The 17 T cell receptor beta chains presented below share a single source sample, sequenced in a study of blood T cell repertoires in COVID-19. The data were produced by immunoSEQ multiplex PCR, yet TCRdb's version contains in-frame clones alone and is incomplete. The table includes about 140,000 clones, roughly 85% detected once. The specimen sequenced was peripheral blood. The receptors derive from a man aged 60 to 75 with acute or convalescent COVID-19.

V is TRBV9 and J is TRBJ2-1; 7 nucleotides match TRBD2. The V gene's germline CDR1 is SGDLS and CDR2 YYNGEE. The CDR3 runs to 15 residues. Trimming at V came to 2 bases and at J to 4 bases, leaving 6 bases not matched to a gene. CDR3 coding DNA: TGTGCCAGCAGCGTTATAGCGGGTTCTTACAATGAGCAGTTCTTC. This translates into CASSVIAGSYNEQFF.

The rearrangement joins TRBV5-1 to TRBJ1-4, with 8 bases matching TRBD1. The CDR3 is 15 amino acids. Germline V CDR1 and CDR2: SGHRS, YFSETQ. The junction had 7 bases not matched to a gene; V was cut back by 4 bases and J by 5 bases. CDR3 sequence: CASSPTGTGNEKLFF. The CDR3 region has the DNA TGCGCCAGCAGCCCGACGGGGACAGGCAATGAAAAACTGTTTTTT.

The rearrangement uses TRBV11-2 and TRBJ1-6, with D possibly matching TRBD1 (6 bases). Trimming took 1 base from V and 7 from J, leaving 14 bases between them. The V gene's germline CDR1 is SGHAT and CDR2 FQNNGV. The CDR3 runs 16 residues. CDR3 amino acids: CASSLVGRRGNSPLHF. The CDR3 DNA reads TGTGCCAGCAGCTTAGTCGGGCGCAGGGGCAATTCACCCCTCCACTTT.

The chain combines TRBV6-2 or TRBV6-3 with TRBJ2-5, with a possible D match to TRBD2 (6 bases). V dropped 6 bases and J dropped 3 bases, with 11 bases sitting between them. CDR3 length equals 13 residues. Germline loops: CDR1 MNHEY, CDR2 SVGEGT. DNA of the CDR3: TGTGCCAGCAGCCCCGGAGGGGAAGAGACCCAGTACTTC. It specifies CASSPGGEETQYF.

V usage is TRBV5-1 and J usage is TRBJ1-4; possibly TRBD1 for D (5 bases). Germline V gene sequence: CDR1 SGHRS, CDR2 YFSETQ. Trimming pared 0 bases from V and 3 bases from J, leaving 9 bases between. The CDR3 consists of 15 residues. This CDR3 reads CASSLEGSANEKLFF. The CDR3 DNA sequence: TGCGCCAGCAGCTTGGAGGGGTCCGCTAATGAAAAACTGTTTTTT.

The chain carries TRBV25-1 and TRBJ1-2; 7 nucleotides line up with TRBD1. Trimming at V came to 2 bases and at J to 8 bases, leaving 8 bases not matched to a gene. This CDR3 has 14 amino acids. CDR1 is MGHDK and CDR2 is SYGVNS in the germline V gene. The CDR3 coding sequence is TGTGCCAGCAGTGAAGAGACAGGGTTGCGAGGCTACACCTTC. It translates to CASSEETGLRGYTF.

The V gene is TRBV5-4, the J gene TRBJ1-3; 9 bases line up with TRBD1. V shed 4 bases, J shed 1 base, and the junction held 6 bases outside the gene matches. The CDR3 extends over 16 amino acids. The germline V gene has CDR1 SGHNT and CDR2 YYREEE (reference sequence). The CDR3 coding sequence is TGTGCCAGCAGCAATGGACAGGGGCGGTCTGGAAACACCATATATTTT. It specifies CASSNGQGRSGNTIYF.

A few counts support this clone. This chain connects TRBV3-1 (or the pseudogene TRBV3-2) to TRBJ1-5; D not resolved. This CDR3 region has 15 residues. Trimming shortened V by 0 bases and J by 9 bases, and 15 bases separated the two germline ends. The germline gives CDR1 LGHDT, CDR2 YNNKEL (reference sequence). The CDR3 is CASSQDPGGRSPQHF. In DNA, the CDR3 is TGTGCCAGCAGCCAAGATCCCGGCGGCCGTTCGCCCCAGCATTTT.

Comments on this clone: The sample has other DNA sequences that encode this CDR3 too. V is TRBV28 and J is TRBJ1-2, with a tentative D call TRBD1 (5 bases). The CDR3 totals 13 residues. Germline V CDR1 and CDR2: MDHEN, SYDVKM. The V end was cut by 1 base, the J end by 4 bases, with 7 bases between. As DNA, the CDR3 is TGTGCCAGCAGTTTATCCGGGGGCTATGGCTACACCTTC. Amino acid sequence: CASSLSGGYGYTF.

In this sample, this clone turned up a few times. V and J are TRBV6-5 and TRBJ2-4; D is possibly TRBD1 (5 bases). Per the germline V gene, CDR1 is MNHEY and CDR2 is SVGAGI. Trimming pared 6 bases from V and 7 bases from J, leaving 13 bases between. The CDR3 length is 13 residues. CDR3 in amino acids: CASSTGIGNIQYF. CDR3 nucleotide sequence: TGTGCCAGCAGCACAGGAATTGGTAACATTCAGTACTTC.

The chain is built from TRBV7-2 and TRBJ2-7; 7 nucleotides align to TRBD1. CDR3 length: 14 residues. The germline V gene has CDR1 SGHTA and CDR2 FQGNSA. V trimming: 4 bases; J trimming: 5 bases; junction bases outside the gene matches: 8. The CDR3 loop is CASSSDRVSNEQYF. Here the CDR3 DNA reads TGTGCCAGCAGCTCCGACAGGGTAAGCAACGAGCAGTACTTC.

The chain couples TRBV27 to TRBJ2-2; D may be TRBD1 (6 bases). Germline loops: CDR1 MNHEY, CDR2 SMNVEV (reference sequence). The ends were cut back, 0 bases at V and 1 base at J, with 18 bases in the middle. This CDR3 contains 19 residues. CDR3 loop: CASSLSVFRTDGNTGELFF. CDR3 DNA: TGTGCCAGCAGTTTATCCGTCTTCCGGACAGATGGGAACACCGGGGAGCTGTTTTTT.

V usage is TRBV6-5 and J usage is TRBJ2-7; D not resolved. Trimming stripped 0 bases from V and 3 bases from J, with 6 bases between. CDR3 size: 13 residues. CDR1 is MNHEY and CDR2 is SVGAGI in the germline V gene. Here the CDR3 reads CASSYSTVYEQYF. CDR3 sequence (DNA): TGTGCCAGCAGTTACTCGACTGTCTACGAGCAGTACTTC.

V is TRBV6-6 and J is TRBJ1-2; D remains ambiguous. Between the trimmed V and J ends, which lost 7 bases and 8 bases, there was a span of 23 bases. The CDR3 contains 15 residues. Germline loops: CDR1 MNHNY, CDR2 SVGAGI (reference sequence). CDR3: CASTLVGRASRGYTF. DNA of the CDR3: TGTGCCAGCACCCTAGTGGGGAGGGCCTCTAGGGGCTACACCTTC.

This chain joins TRBV15 and TRBJ2-7, with D perhaps TRBD2 (5 bases). This CDR3 region has 15 residues. Trimming stripped 3 bases from V and 0 bases from J, with 12 bases between. Germline CDR1 reads LNHNV; CDR2 reads YYDKDF (reference sequence). The CDR3 region is CATSRGDTNSYEQYF. CDR3 bases: TGTGCCACCAGCAGGGGAGACACAAACTCCTACGAGCAGTACTTC. Full variable domain (rest looked up from reference TRBV15 and TRBJ2-7): DAMVIQNPRYQVTQFGKPVTLSCSQTLNHNVMYWYQQKSSQAPKLLFHYYDKDFNNEADTPDNFQSRRPNTSFCFLDIRSPGLGDTAMYLCATSRGDTNSYEQYFGPGTRLTVT.

This rearrangement joins TRBV19 to TRBJ2-1, with 10 positions matching TRBD1. Per germline, CDR1 LNHDA and CDR2 SQIVND (reference sequence). The V and J ends lost 5 bases and 3 bases, in that order; junction bases with no gene match: 4. The CDR3 is 15 amino acids. CDR3 amino acids: CASSPTGGFYNEQFF. CDR3 nucleotide sequence: TGTGCCAGTAGTCCGACAGGGGGCTTCTACAATGAGCAGTTCTTC.

The V call is TRBV5-6, the J call TRBJ2-1, with 10 positions matching TRBD2. J gave up 9 bases and V 5 bases, and 14 bases lay outside the gene matches. Germline V gene data show CDR1 as SGHDT and CDR2 as YYEEEE. CDR3 length: 16 residues. The CDR3 DNA reads TGTGCCAGCAGGCCTAGCGGGAGAATGGTGGATGCTGAGCAGTTCTTC. Residues: CASRPSGRMVDAEQFF.